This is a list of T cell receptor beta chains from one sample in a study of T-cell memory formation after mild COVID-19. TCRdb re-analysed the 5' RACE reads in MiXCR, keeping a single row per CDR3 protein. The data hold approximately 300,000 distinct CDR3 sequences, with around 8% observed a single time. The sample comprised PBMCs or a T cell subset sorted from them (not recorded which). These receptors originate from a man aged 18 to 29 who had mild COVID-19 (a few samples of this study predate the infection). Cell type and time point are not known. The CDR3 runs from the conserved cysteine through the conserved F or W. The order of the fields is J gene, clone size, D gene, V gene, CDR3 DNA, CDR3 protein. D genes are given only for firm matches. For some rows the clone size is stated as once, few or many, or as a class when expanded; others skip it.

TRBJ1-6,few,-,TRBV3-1,TGTGCCAGCAGCCAGGGGCAGTTAGTGTCACCCCTCCACTTT,CASSQGQLVSPLHF
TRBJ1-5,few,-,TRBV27,TGTGCCAGCAGTCTATCGGGGGGGCCCCAGCATTTT,CASSLSGGPQHF
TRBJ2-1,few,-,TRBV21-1,TGTGCCAGCAGCAAAGCGTCAAGGGTTCTTTGGTCCTACAATGAGCAGTTCTTC,CASSKASRVLWSYNEQFF
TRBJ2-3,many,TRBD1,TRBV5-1,TGCGCCAGCAGCTTGGGACAGGGGGCGAGAGATACGCAGTATTTT,CASSLGQGARDTQYF
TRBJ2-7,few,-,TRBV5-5,TGTGCCAGCAGCTCTGGACTGGACTCCTACGAGCAGTACTTC,CASSSGLDSYEQYF
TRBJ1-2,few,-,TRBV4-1,TGCGCCAGCAGCCAAGAAGGTTGGGGAGGGTATGGCTACACCTTC,CASSQEGWGGYGYTF
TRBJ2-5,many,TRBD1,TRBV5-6,TGTGCCAGCAGCTTGGTGGACAGGGTGGAAGAGACCCAGTACTTC,CASSLVDRVEETQYF
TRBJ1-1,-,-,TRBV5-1,TGCGCCAGCAGCGATATTCGAGTAGGCACTGAAGCTTTCTTT,CASSDIRVGTEAFF
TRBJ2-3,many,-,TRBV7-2,TGTGCCAGCAGCTTATCGGTGGGGGACACAGATACGCAGTATTTT,CASSLSVGDTDTQYF
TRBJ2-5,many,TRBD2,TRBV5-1,TGCGCCAGCAGCTTACTAGCGGGGTCGGGAGAGACCCAGTACTTC,CASSLLAGSGETQYF
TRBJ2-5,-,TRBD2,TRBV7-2,TGTGCCAGCACCGCGGGGGTGGAGACCCAGTACTTC,CASTAGVETQYF
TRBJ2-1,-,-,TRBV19,TGTGCCACCAGATTGGACAGCTACAATGAGCAGTTCTTC,CATRLDSYNEQFF
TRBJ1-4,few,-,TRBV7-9,TGTGCCAGCAGCTTAGAAGGGAGGGGCGCTGAAAAACTGTTTTTT,CASSLEGRGAEKLFF
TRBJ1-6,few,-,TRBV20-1,TGCAGTGCTAGAGGGGGAAATTCACCCCTCCACTTT,CSARGGNSPLHF
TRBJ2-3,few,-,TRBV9,TGTGCCAGCAGCCCCACAATGTTAACGCGGCAGTATTTT,CASSPTMLTRQYF
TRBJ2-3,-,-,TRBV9,TGTGCCAGCAGCGTAGGAGCTAGTTCGGATACGCAGTATTTT,CASSVGASSDTQYF
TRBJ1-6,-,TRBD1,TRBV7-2,TGTGCCAGCAGCTTAGGTCCAGGGGGAGGTAATTCACCCCTCCACTTT,CASSLGPGGGNSPLHF
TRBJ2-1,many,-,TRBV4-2,TGTGCCAGCAGCCAAGTCCATGAGCAGTTCTTC,CASSQVHEQFF
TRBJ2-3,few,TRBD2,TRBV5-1,TGCGCCAGCAGCCGGGAGGGGGGTTTCATCACAGATACGCAGTATTTT,CASSREGGFITDTQYF
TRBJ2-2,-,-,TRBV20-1,TGCAGTGCTGCTAGGGGAGCGGCCGGGGAGCTGTTTTTT,CSAARGAAGELFF
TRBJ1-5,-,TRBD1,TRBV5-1,TGCGCCAGCAGCCCCGCCGGGACAGGGGGGCAGCCCCAGCATTTT,CASSPAGTGGQPQHF
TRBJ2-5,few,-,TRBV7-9,TGTGCCAGCAGCCAAGGGGTCCTCCCAGGGGAGACCCAGTACTTC,CASSQGVLPGETQYF
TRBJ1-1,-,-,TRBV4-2,TGTGCCAGCAGCCATGGCATTCAGGGGATTGAAGCTTTCTTT,CASSHGIQGIEAFF
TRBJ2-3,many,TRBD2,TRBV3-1,TGTGCCAGCAGCCACCCCTACGGGGGGGCCGGTCACACAGATACGCAGTATTTT,CASSHPYGGAGHTDTQYF
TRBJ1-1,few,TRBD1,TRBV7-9,TGTGCCAGCGGGAGGACAGGGACTAACACTGAAGCTTTCTTT,CASGRTGTNTEAFF
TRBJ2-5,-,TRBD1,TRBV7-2,TGTGCCAGCAGGGATACAGGGGGCGGGGAGACCCAGTACTTC,CASRDTGGGETQYF
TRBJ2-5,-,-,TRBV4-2,TGTGCCAGCAGCCACCCGCGCGAGACCCAGTACTTC,CASSHPRETQYF
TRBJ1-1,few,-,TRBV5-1,TGCGCCAGCAGCTTGCTGGGCAGGGCGAACACTGAAGCTTTCTTT,CASSLLGRANTEAFF
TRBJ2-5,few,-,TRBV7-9,TGTGCCAGCAGCCCTCGGGGCACGTACCAAGAGACCCAGTACTTC,CASSPRGTYQETQYF
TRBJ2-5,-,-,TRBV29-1,TGCAGCGTTGAAGGGGCGTGGAGCCCTGCTTTCCAAGAGACCCAGTACTTC,CSVEGAWSPAFQETQYF
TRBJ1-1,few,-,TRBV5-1,TGCGCCAGCAGCTTGGAACCCAGGCCCCGGGGCACTGAAGCTTTCTTT,CASSLEPRPRGTEAFF
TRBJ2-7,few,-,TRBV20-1,TGCAGTGCTAGCCACCCCCGCGGCAGCTCCTACGAGCAGTACTTC,CSASHPRGSSYEQYF
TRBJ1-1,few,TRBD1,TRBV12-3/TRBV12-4,TGTGCCAGCAAACAGGGGCGTACTGAAGCTTTCTTT,CASKQGRTEAFF
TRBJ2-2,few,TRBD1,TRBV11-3,TGTGCCAGCAGTTCCGGGACAGGGTACACCGGGGAGCTGTTTTTT,CASSSGTGYTGELFF
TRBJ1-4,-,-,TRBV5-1,TGCGCCAGCAGCTCTGGGGAAGATGAAAAACTGTTTTTT,CASSSGEDEKLFF
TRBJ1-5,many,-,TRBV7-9,TGTGCCAGCAGCACCGGAGCCCCGCTCGTTAGCAATCAGCCCCAGCATTTT,CASSTGAPLVSNQPQHF
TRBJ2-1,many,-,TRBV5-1,TGCGCCAGCAGCGAAATAGAGGGTGGGTCGAATGAGCAGTTCTTC,CASSEIEGGSNEQFF
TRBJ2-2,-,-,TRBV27,TGTGCCAGCAGTTTATTACTAGGCTCCGGGGAGCTGTTTTTT,CASSLLLGSGELFF
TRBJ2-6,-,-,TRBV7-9,TGTGCCAGCAGCCCGAAGGGGGGGGCGCGTGGGGCCAACGTCCTGACTTTC,CASSPKGGARGANVLTF
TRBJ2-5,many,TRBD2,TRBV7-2,TGTGCCAGCAGCTTAATTAGCGGGGGAGCCCAAATCCAAGAGACCCAGTACTTC,CASSLISGGAQIQETQYF
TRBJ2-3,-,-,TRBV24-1,TGTGCCACCAGTGATTCCCGGGGCGGGGTCAGAACAGATACGCAGTATTTT,CATSDSRGGVRTDTQYF
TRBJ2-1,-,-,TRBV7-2,TGTGCCAGCAGCTTAGAAGCCGTCCATGAGCAGTTCTTC,CASSLEAVHEQFF
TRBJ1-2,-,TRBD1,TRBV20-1,TGCAGAGCTAGAGATCAACGGACAGGCAATGGCTACACCTTC,CRARDQRTGNGYTF
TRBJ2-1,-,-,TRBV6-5,TGTGCCAGCAGCTATCAGGGGAGCTCCTACAATGAGCAGTTCTTC,CASSYQGSSYNEQFF
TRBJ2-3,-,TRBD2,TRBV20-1,TGCAGTGCTAGAGAGGAGCGGGGATATAGCACAGATACGCAGTATTTT,CSAREERGYSTDTQYF
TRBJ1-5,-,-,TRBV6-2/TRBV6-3,TGTGCCAGCAGCCGAGACAGAACCTCGCAGAATCAGCCCCAGCATTTT,CASSRDRTSQNQPQHF
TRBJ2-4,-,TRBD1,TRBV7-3,TGTGCCAGCAGACCGGGACAGTCCCCACTAGCCAAAAACATTCAGTACTTC,CASRPGQSPLAKNIQYF
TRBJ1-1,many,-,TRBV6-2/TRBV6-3,TGTGCCAGCAGTTGGACCCCCCGCACTGGGAACACTGAAGCTTTCTTT,CASSWTPRTGNTEAFF
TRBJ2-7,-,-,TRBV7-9,TGTGCCAGCAGCCTCACAGGGAGTACCTACGAGCAGTACTTC,CASSLTGSTYEQYF
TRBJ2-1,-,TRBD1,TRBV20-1,TGCAGTGCCACGGGACAGGGCTCCTACAATGAGCAGTTCTTC,CSATGQGSYNEQFF
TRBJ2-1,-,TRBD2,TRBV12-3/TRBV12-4,TGTGCCAGCAGTTTCGGGGGTTCTAGCGGGGGGGACAATGAGCAGTTCTTC,CASSFGGSSGGDNEQFF
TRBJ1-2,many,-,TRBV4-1,TGCGCCAGCAGCCAAGATGCGGATAGCTATGGCTACACCTTC,CASSQDADSYGYTF
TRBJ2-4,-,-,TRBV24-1,TGTGCCACCAGTGATCCATACCGTGGGATTGTCGCCAAAAACATTCAGTACTTC,CATSDPYRGIVAKNIQYF
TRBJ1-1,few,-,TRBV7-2,TGTGCCAGCAGCACCGGGCGAGGGGCTGAAGCTTTCTTT,CASSTGRGAEAFF
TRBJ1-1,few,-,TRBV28,TGTGCCACCCTGGGCGGGGTGGACACTGAAGCTTTCTTT,CATLGGVDTEAFF
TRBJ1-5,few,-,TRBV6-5,TGTGCCAGCAGCCGATCAGGGAAAGGCCAGCCCCAGCATTTT,CASSRSGKGQPQHF
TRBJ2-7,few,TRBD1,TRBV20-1,TGCAGTGCTAGCCCACAGGGGGCGCGGGAGCAGTACTTC,CSASPQGAREQYF